Below, 4 T cell receptor beta chains from the same sample are listed, as sequenced in a study of shared clonotypes between healthy human individuals. The table came from immunoSEQ multiplex PCR; TCRdb's copy has only in-frame clones and leaves some out. The sample contains about 2,100,000 clones, roughly 91% of which appear only once. CD45RO-negative, CCR7-positively selected cells formed the naive CD8 fraction, excluding terminally differentiated effector memory CD45RA+ cells. Sample: naive CD8+ T cells from PBMCs. These receptors originate from a man younger than 35 in good health. Some clones in this sample may be carry-over from other donors' samples.

V usage is TRBV4-1 and J usage is TRBJ2-7; D gene uncertain. V lost 3 bases, J lost 6 bases, and 12 bases lay in between. The CDR3 loop spans 13 amino acids. Germline CDR1 MGHRA, CDR2 YSYEKL. CDR3 residues: CASSHQALSEQYF. The CDR3 bases are TGCGCCAGCAGCCATCAAGCCCTATCCGAGCAGTACTTC.

The chain joins TRBV5-5 to TRBJ2-2; D call uncertain. The V gene lost 0 bases and the J gene lost 2 bases, with 11 bases spanning the gap. This CDR3 is built from 16 residues. Germline CDR1 is SGHKS and CDR2 is YYEKEE (reference sequence). CDR3 sequence: CASSLVAVRNTGELFF. The CDR3 region has the DNA TGTGCCAGCAGCTTGGTGGCAGTGAGAAACACCGGGGAGCTGTTTTTT.

A note on this clone: Other DNA sequences in the sample encode the same CDR3. The chain couples TRBV19 to TRBJ2-1, with D possibly matching TRBD2 (6 bases). Germline lookup yields CDR1 LNHDA and CDR2 SQIVND (reference sequence). Trimming removed 4 bases at V and 4 bases at J, with 8 bases between. The CDR3 is made up of 13 amino acids. The CDR3 loop is CASSTGGYNEQFF. In DNA, the CDR3 is TGTGCCAGTAGTACCGGAGGGTACAATGAGCAGTTCTTC.

V gene TRBV27 combines with J gene TRBJ2-5; D is uncertain. The ends were cut back, 5 bases at V and 4 bases at J, with 14 bases in the middle. The germline V gene encodes CDR1 MNHEY and CDR2 SMNVEV (reference sequence). This CDR3 is built from 14 residues. The CDR3 DNA is TGTGCCAGCAGTGCGTCTTCTTTGGGAGAGACCCAGTACTTC. This encodes CASSASSLGETQYF.